These 24 T cell receptor beta chains came from one sample sequenced in a study of T cell repertoires in cytomegalovirus infection (dated by TCRdb to about 2019). Sequencing was performed on an Illumina HiSeq 1500. The public reads were reprocessed in TCRdb via fastp at Q25 and MiXCR, keeping in-frame beta chains. Rows matching on CDR3 protein sequence are summarized as one entry with the most common DNA and genes. The sample data list some 600,000 distinct CDR3 sequences, and 24% of these were observed just once. The top ten hold under 8.5% of the sample. The material sequenced was CD8+ T cells from PBMCs. These receptors came from a human donor in good health (CMV status not recorded). Some clones in this sample may be carry-over from other donors' samples.

Here the CDR3 DNA reads TGCAGCGCTCCGGGACAGGGAACGAACACTGAAGCTTTCTTT. It encodes CSAPGQGTNTEAFF. The chain links TRBV29-1 to TRBJ1-1; TRBD1 matches 9 bases. This CDR3 spans 14 amino acids. The ends lost 7 bases at V and 1 base at J; junction bases unmatched: 7. Germline CDR1 is SQVTM and CDR2 is ANQGSEA.

This clonotype was recorded a few times. CDR3: CASSYSGIREGRGTEAFF. The CDR3, as DNA: TGTGCCAGCAGTTACTCGGGTATTAGGGAGGGAAGGGGCACTGAAGCTTTCTTT. The chain combines TRBV6-5 with TRBJ1-1, with a weak D call TRBD1 (5 bases). The germline V gene encodes CDR1 MNHEY and CDR2 SVGAGI. V was cut by 0 bases and J by 4 bases, with 21 bases left in between. The CDR3 contains 18 residues.

This clonotype was counted many times. The chain recombines TRBV10-3 with TRBJ1-1; D gene ambiguous. There are 13 residues in the CDR3. Germline values: CDR1 ENHRY, CDR2 SYGVKD. V was cut by 0 bases and J by 5 bases, with 7 bases left in between. The CDR3 coding sequence is TGTGCCATCAGTGAGTCGTTTGTGACTGAAGCTTTCTTT. Translating gives CAISESFVTEAFF.

Ten or more counts support this clonotype. The rearrangement joins TRBV7-2 to TRBJ2-3, with 8 bases that match TRBD2. The junction had 12 bases not matched to a gene; V was cut back by 2 bases and J by 2 bases. The germline gives CDR1 SGHTA, CDR2 FQGNSA. This CDR3 has 18 residues. CDR3 protein: CASSLSPMRGAYTDTQYF. The CDR3 nucleotides are TGTGCCAGCAGCTTAAGCCCAATGCGGGGGGCTTACACAGATACGCAGTATTTT.

The table lists this clonotype with a few counts. The rearrangement links TRBV6-2 or TRBV6-3 to TRBJ2-7; D is undetermined. The CDR3 is 13 amino acids. Germline V gene data show CDR1 as MNHEY and CDR2 as SVGEGT. Between the trimmed V and J ends, which lost 10 bases and 1 base, there was a span of 14 bases. Here the CDR3 reads CATLREKSYEQYV. The CDR3 nucleotides read TGTGCCACCCTCAGAGAGAAATCCTACGAGCAGTACGTC.

The J gene is TRBJ2-5, the V gene TRBV4-1, with TRBD1 matching over 7 bases. The CDR3 length is 13 residues. Trimming took 4 bases from V and 4 from J; bases not matched to a gene: 3. In germline, CDR1 is MGHRA, CDR2 YSYEKL. The CDR3 DNA follows: TGCGCCAGCAGCCGAGGGACAGCAGAGACCCAGTACTTC. As protein: CASSRGTAETQYF.

This clonotype has ten or more counts. This chain connects TRBV7-9 to TRBJ2-7; D gene uncertain. Looked up from germline, CDR1 is SEHNR and CDR2 is FQNEAQ (reference sequence). The V and J ends lost 5 bases and 2 bases respectively, with 4 bases between them. The CDR3 consists of 11 residues. The DNA of the CDR3 is TGTGCCAGCAGCGCGACCTACGAGCAGTACTTC. Amino acid sequence: CASSATYEQYF. The full variable domain, in which reference TRBV7-9 and TRBJ2-7 provide the parts outside the CDR3, is DTGVSQNPRHKITKRGQNVTFRCDPISEHNRLYWYRQTLGQGPEFLTYFQNEAQLEKSRLLSDRFSAERPKGSFSTLEIQRTEQGDSAMYLCASSATYEQYFGPGTRLTVT.

The chain joins TRBV28 to TRBJ2-7; 12 bases are shared with TRBD2. This CDR3 has 15 amino acids. Germline CDR1 reads MDHEN; CDR2 reads SYDVKM. Losses at the gene ends were 4 bases for V and 3 bases for J; bases not matched to a gene: 4. CDR3 coding DNA: TGTGCCAGCAGTTCCCCTAGCGGGGGGGGCTACGAGCAGTACGTC. Translating gives CASSSPSGGGYEQYV.

This chain joins TRBV29-1 and TRBJ2-7; tentatively, D is TRBD1 or TRBD2 (5 bases each). Germline lookup yields CDR1 SQVTM and CDR2 ANQGSEA. The CDR3 has 13 residues. V gave up 6 bases and J gave up 0 bases, with 12 bases separating them. CDR3 amino acids: CSVTGTVSYEQYF. CDR3 bases: TGCAGCGTAACCGGGACGGTCTCCTACGAGCAGTACTTC.

This clonotype was seen at least ten times. The CDR3 here is CASSRGNQETQYF. In DNA form, the CDR3 reads TGTGCCAGCAGCCGTGGGAACCAAGAGACCCAGTACTTC. V is TRBV28 and J is TRBJ2-5; D unresolved. V was trimmed by 6 bases and J by 0 bases, leaving 8 bases between them. CDR1 MDHEN and CDR2 SYDVKM come from the germline V gene. The CDR3 totals 13 residues. Complete variable domain (other parts from reference TRBV28 and TRBJ2-5): DVKVTQSSRYLVKRTGEKVFLECVQDMDHENMFWYRQDPGLGLRLIYFSYDVKMKEKGDIPEGYSVSREKKERFSLILESASTNQTSMYLCASSRGNQETQYFGPGTRLLVL.

This clonotype was observed a few times. The rearrangement joins TRBV7-9 to TRBJ2-3; D may correspond to TRBD1 or TRBD2 (5 bases each). Trimming took off 6 bases at V and 0 bases at J, with 13 bases between the two ends. Germline CDR1 SEHNR, CDR2 FQNEAQ (reference sequence). The CDR3 runs to 15 residues. Here the CDR3 reads CASSALGGSTDTQYF. As DNA, the CDR3 is TGTGCCAGCAGTGCTCTTGGGGGAAGCACAGATACGCAGTATTTT.

As to this clonotype: Being one base from a much bigger clone, this may be a read error. Lacking the conserved final phenylalanine or tryptophan, this CDR3 likely reflects a read error. Here the CDR3 reads CASSSGQAGGNEQFL. The CDR3 DNA sequence: TGTGCCAGCAGCTCGGGGCAAGCGGGGGGGAATGAGCAGTTCTTA. The rearrangement joins TRBV7-4 to TRBJ2-1; 10 bases agree with TRBD2. J was trimmed by 7 bases and V by 4 bases; bases with no gene match: 7. CDR1 SGHVT and CDR2 SQSDAQ come from the germline V gene. The CDR3 totals 15 residues.

The chain has TRBV29-1 and TRBJ1-2, with D uncertain. Germline CDR1 is SQVTM and CDR2 is ANQGSEA. This CDR3 region has 12 residues. V lost 6 bases and J lost 1, with 9 bases in between. CDR3 protein: CSVNTGNYGYTF. In DNA, the CDR3 is TGCAGCGTGAACACCGGTAACTATGGCTACACCTTC.

The rearrangement joins TRBV14 to TRBJ2-2; D not certain. The CDR3 loop spans 13 amino acids. V gave up 2 bases and J gave up 4 bases, with 5 bases separating them. CDR1 and CDR2 (germline): SGHDN, FVKESK. This chain's CDR3 is CASSQLGTGELFF. DNA of the CDR3: TGTGCCAGCAGCCAATTAGGCACCGGGGAGCTGTTTTTT. Full variable domain (missing parts from reference TRBV14 and TRBJ2-2): EAGVTQFPSHSVIEKGQTVTLRCDPISGHDNLYWYRRVMGKEIKFLLHFVKESKQDESGMPNNRFLAERTGGTYSTLKVQPAELEDSGVYFCASSQLGTGELFFGEGSRLTVL.

This clonotype showed up many times. The chain recombines TRBV19 with TRBJ2-1; 7 positions agree with TRBD1. This CDR3 contains 17 residues. Germline lookup yields CDR1 LNHDA and CDR2 SQIVND (reference sequence). J gave up 0 bases and V 0 bases, and 5 bases lay outside the gene matches. CDR3 region: CASSIEGGPGSYNEQFF. CDR3 nucleotide sequence: TGTGCCAGTAGTATAGAAGGGGGCCCAGGCTCCTACAATGAGCAGTTCTTC.

This clonotype was counted many times. This chain connects TRBV7-9 to TRBJ1-5; possible D gene TRBD1, 6 bases. This CDR3 contains 13 residues. V lost 5 bases and J lost 7, with 12 bases in between. Germline lookup yields CDR1 SEHNR and CDR2 FQNEAQ (reference sequence). The CDR3 spells CASSQGSGQPQHF. In DNA, the CDR3 is TGTGCCAGCAGCCAGGGGTCGGGGCAGCCCCAGCATTTT.

A word on this clonotype: A read error may be the cause here, since a much bigger clone is one base away. The chain has TRBV7-2 and TRBJ1-2; no firm D call. The CDR3 length is 13 residues. From germline, CDR1 is SGHTA and CDR2 FQGNSA. Trimming removed 3 bases from V and 4 bases from J, with 9 bases in between. The chain's CDR3 is CASSFEVFYGYTF. CDR3 DNA: TGTGCCAGCAGCTTCGAGGTTTTCTATGGCTACACCTTC.

The V and J genes are TRBV12-5 and TRBJ1-2; D gene ambiguous. CDR3 length: 16 amino acids. V was pared by 5 bases and J by 5 bases, with 21 bases between. From germline, CDR1 is LGHNT and CDR2 FRNRAP. CDR3 loop: CASGVRRALQWYGYTF. The CDR3 DNA sequence: TGTGCTAGTGGTGTTCGCCGGGCCCTACAGTGGTATGGCTACACCTTC.

V usage is TRBV29-1 and J usage is TRBJ2-7; 8 bases match TRBD2. The length of the CDR3 is 14 residues. The J segment lost 4 bases and the V segment lost 3 bases, leaving 8 bases of the junction unmatched. Germline lookup yields CDR1 SQVTM and CDR2 ANQGSEA. The DNA of the CDR3 is TGCAGCGTTGACGGGGGGGGAGGTTATTACGAGCAGTACTTC. This encodes CSVDGGGGYYEQYF.

The sample holds a few counts of this clonotype. The rearrangement uses TRBV20-1 and TRBJ2-4, with 9 bases identical to TRBD1. With V trimmed by 2 bases and J by 0 bases, 17 bases remained unmatched. Germline CDR1 DFQATT, CDR2 SNEGSKA (reference sequence). The CDR3 has 20 amino acids. The CDR3 DNA sequence: TGCAGTGCTAGATCACCCACTTCCGGGACAGGGTGGGTAGCCAAAAACATTCAGTACTTC. It is translated as CSARSPTSGTGWVAKNIQYF.

CDR3 protein: CASSFAGGDIQYF. CDR3 bases: TGTGCCAGCAGTTTTGCCGGCGGGGACATTCAGTACTTC. V gene TRBV28 combines with J gene TRBJ2-4; weak D call: TRBD2 (6 bases). This CDR3 comprises 13 residues. The V and J ends lost 3 bases and 8 bases respectively, with 11 bases between them. Germline values: CDR1 MDHEN, CDR2 SYDVKM. Supplemented by reference TRBV28 and TRBJ2-4, the full variable domain reads DVKVTQSSRYLVKRTGEKVFLECVQDMDHENMFWYRQDPGLGLRLIYFSYDVKMKEKGDIPEGYSVSREKKERFSLILESASTNQTSMYLCASSFAGGDIQYFGAGTRLSVL.

In this sample, this clonotype turned up a few times. The V and J genes are TRBV28 and TRBJ1-4; 10 positions agree with TRBD1. The CDR3 contains 17 residues. Per germline, CDR1 MDHEN and CDR2 SYDVKM. The V and J ends lost 2 bases and 4 bases, in that order; junction bases with no gene match: 7. The CDR3 nucleotides are TGTGCCAGCAGTTTACTAGGACAGGGGGGGGTTAATGAAAAACTGTTTTTT. Translated, it gives CASSLLGQGGVNEKLFF. The entire variable domain, with the rest obtained from reference TRBV28 and TRBJ1-4, is as follows: DVKVTQSSRYLVKRTGEKVFLECVQDMDHENMFWYRQDPGLGLRLIYFSYDVKMKEKGDIPEGYSVSREKKERFSLILESASTNQTSMYLCASSLLGQGGVNEKLFFGSGTQLSVL.

The gene calls are TRBV7-4 and TRBJ2-2; 12 nucleotides agree with TRBD2. The length of the CDR3 is 17 residues. The V gene end was trimmed by 4 bases and the J gene end by 1 base; junction bases not matched to a gene: 4. Germline V CDR1 and CDR2: SGHVT, SQSDAQ. The CDR3 DNA reads as TGTGCCAGCAGCTCCCTGGGACTAGCGGGGAACACCGGGGAGCTGTTTTTT. The encoded protein is CASSSLGLAGNTGELFF.

This clonotype was seen only a few times. In DNA form, the CDR3 reads TGTGCCAGCAGAGATGGAGATACGCAGTATTTT. This sequence encodes CASRDGDTQYF. The rearrangement joins TRBV5-4 to TRBJ2-3; D gene unclear. There are 11 residues in the CDR3. The germline CDR1 and CDR2 sequences are SGHNT and YYREEE (reference sequence). Trimming left V 5 bases short and J 5 bases short, with 6 bases between.